This TCR beta chain was identified during a study of blood T cell repertoires in COVID-19. Original processing methods: Amplified reference gene primers provided the basis for estimating nucleated cell counts. Profiling relied on immunoSEQ multiplex PCR, and the TCRdb table lists in-frame clones only, not all of them. V and J calls and clone size come straight from that table; D and trimming were deduced from the DNA. The table records 250,000 to 300,000 clones, about four fifths of them present only once. The germline V gene encodes CDR1 ENHRY and CDR2 SYGVKD. The CDR3 has 11 residues. The TCR was taken from a man aged 40-49 years who had been exposed to COVID-19. This chain uses TRBV10-3 with TRBJ2-3; the D gene is possibly TRBD2 (5 bases). The sample comprised PBMCs or T cells enriched from blood (not recorded which). The CDR3 DNA reads as TGTGGGACTTCTAGCACAGATACGCAGTATTTT. Residues: CGTSSTDTQYF.